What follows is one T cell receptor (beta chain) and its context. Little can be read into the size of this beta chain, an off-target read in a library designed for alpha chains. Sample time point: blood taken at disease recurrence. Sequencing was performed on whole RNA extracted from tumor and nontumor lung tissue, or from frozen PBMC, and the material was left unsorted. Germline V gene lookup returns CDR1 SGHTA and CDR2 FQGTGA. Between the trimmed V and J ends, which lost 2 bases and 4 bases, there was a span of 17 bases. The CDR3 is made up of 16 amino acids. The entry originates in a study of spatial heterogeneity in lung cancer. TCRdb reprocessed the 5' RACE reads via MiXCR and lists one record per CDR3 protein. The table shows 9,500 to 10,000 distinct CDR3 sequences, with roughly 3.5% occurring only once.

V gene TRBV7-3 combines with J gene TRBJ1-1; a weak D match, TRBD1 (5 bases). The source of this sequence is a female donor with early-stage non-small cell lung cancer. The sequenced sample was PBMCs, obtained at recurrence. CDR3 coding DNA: TGTGCCAGCAGCTTAGCGGGGGGACTGCCAATCACTGAAGCTTTCTTT. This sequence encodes CASSLAGGLPITEAFF.